This section outlines one T cell receptor beta chain sequence together with its context. No antigen is known for it. Using RNA transcripts, the TCR beta CDR3 regions were amplified. HTBI primers primed a first-round RT-PCR, and a second-round multiplex PCR followed. TCRdb redid the calling of the multiplex PCR reads with MiXCR, one entry per CDR3 protein. Counted here are around 400,000 distinct CDR3 sequences, 21% occurring once; the ten biggest clones make up approximately 3.2%. These data are taken from a study of Graves' ophthalmopathy and Graves' hyperthyroidism. Study information: Researchers obtained peripheral blood at initial diagnosis, before any treatment had begun. The study's findings and limits: Built on 13 signatures, a model told ophthalmopathy apart from stable hyperthyroidism with approximately 85% sensitivity and around 80% specificity. The blood repertoire also included most expanded thyroid clonotypes above 0.001 frequency.

Patients in the hyperthyroidism group, adults aged 18 to 65, were newly diagnosed, under 2 months' duration. The CDR3 spans 13 residues. Deletions cut 0 bases from V and 8 bases from J, with 6 bases between. The germline gives CDR1 SGHRS, CDR2 YFSETQ. The sample taken for sequencing was peripheral blood. The rearrangement joins TRBV5-1 to TRBJ1-6; D ambiguous. The TCR originated in a woman aged 18-30 years with stable Graves' hyperthyroidism. DNA for the CDR3: TGCGCCAGCAGCTTGGAGGAAGATTCACCCCTCCACTTT. As protein: CASSLEEDSPLHF. Full variable domain (remainder filled in from reference TRBV5-1 and TRBJ1-6): KAGVTQTPRYLIKTRGQQVTLSCSPISGHRSVSWYQQTPGQGLQFLFEYFSETQRNKGNFPGRFSGRQFSNSRSEMNVSTLELGDSALYLCASSLEEDSPLHFGNGTRLTVT.